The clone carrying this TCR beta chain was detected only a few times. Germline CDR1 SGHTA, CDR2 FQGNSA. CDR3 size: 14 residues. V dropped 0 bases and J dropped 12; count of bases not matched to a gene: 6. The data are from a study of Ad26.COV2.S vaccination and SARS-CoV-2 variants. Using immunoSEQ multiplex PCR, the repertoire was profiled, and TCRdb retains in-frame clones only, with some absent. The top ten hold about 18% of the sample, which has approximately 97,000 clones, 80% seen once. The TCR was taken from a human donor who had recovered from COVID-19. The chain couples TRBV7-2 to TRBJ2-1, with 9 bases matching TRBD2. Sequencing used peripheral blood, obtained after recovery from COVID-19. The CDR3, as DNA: TGTGCCAGCAGCTTAGCTAGGCGGGGGGGCGGGCAGTTCTTC. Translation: CASSLARRGGGQFF.